A selection of T cell receptor beta chains follows, all from one sample in a study of OX40 agonist ivuxolimab in advanced cancers. Generated by immunoSEQ multiplex PCR, the TCRdb table keeps only in-frame clones and is missing some. The sample includes 75,000 to 95,000 clones, 89% of them seen just once. The sequences come from CD4+ or CD8+ T cells sorted from blood, collected in a trial of the OX40 agonist ivuxolimab. These receptors all stem from an adult with an advanced solid tumor such as melanoma, head and neck, liver or kidney cancer. CDR3s include the opening cysteine and the closing phenylalanine or tryptophan. The order of the fields is D gene, clone size, V gene, J gene, CDR3 DNA, CDR3 protein. The D gene is left open where the match is weak. Clone size is stated in some rows and not others, as once, few, many or a class when expanded.

.	.	TRBV18	TRBJ2-3	TGTGCCAGCTCACACGGGACGATCACAGATACGCAGTATTTT	CASSHGTITDTQYF
.	.	TRBV10-3	TRBJ1-1	TGTGCCATCAGTGATGTTGACGGACTGAACACTGAAGCTTTCTTT	CAISDVDGLNTEAFF
TRBD2	.	TRBV19	TRBJ2-7	TGTGCCAGTAGTATAAGCGGGACTAGAGCCTACGAGCAGTACTTC	CASSISGTRAYEQYF
.	.	TRBV7-8	TRBJ2-7	TGTGCCAGCAGCCTTGGACAGAGCGACTACGAGCAGTACTTC	CASSLGQSDYEQYF
TRBD1	.	TRBV7-9	TRBJ1-1	TGTGCCAGCAGCCGACAGGGGATCACTGAAGCTTTCTTT	CASSRQGITEAFF
.	.	TRBV19	TRBJ2-1	TGTGCCAGTAGTAACGGGAAGATAAATAATGAGCAGTTCTTC	CASSNGKINNEQFF
TRBD1	.	TRBV25-1	TRBJ1-4	TGTGCCAGCACCGATCCGGGACAGGGGGGGAATGAAAAACTGTTTTTT	CASTDPGQGGNEKLFF
.	.	TRBV5-1	TRBJ2-2	TGCGCCAGCAGTCCATCTACGCAGGGCGCCGCCGGGGAGCTGTTTTTT	CASSPSTQGAAGELFF
TRBD2	.	TRBV19	TRBJ2-3	TGTGCCAGTAGTATCACCTCCCTGGCGGGGGGTCGGGGAGATACGCAGTATTTT	CASSITSLAGGRGDTQYF
.	.	TRBV4-1	TRBJ1-3	TGCGCCAGCAGCCAAGGCGGGATCTCTGGAAACACCATATATTTT	CASSQGGISGNTIYF
.	once	TRBV9	TRBJ2-3	TGTGCCAGCAGCGTAGCCCTCTATCTGACAGATACGCAGTATTTT	CASSVALYLTDTQYF
.	.	TRBV4-2	TRBJ2-7	TGTGCCAGCAGCCAAGAGGGGCTAGCATGGGAGCAGTACTTC	CASSQEGLAWEQYF
TRBD2	.	TRBV9	TRBJ2-4	TGTGCCAGCAGCGTAGGGGCCCGGCGGGAGGGAGTCAAAAACATTCAGTACTTC	CASSVGARREGVKNIQYF
.	.	TRBV10-1	TRBJ2-5	TGCGCCAGCAGTGGGTCTACTAGTCGGAAGACCCAGTACTTC	CASSGSTSRKTQYF
.	.	TRBV5-4	TRBJ2-2	TGTGCCAGCAGCTTGGTTGGTCGGGGCACCGGGGAGCTGTTTTTT	CASSLVGRGTGELFF
.	.	TRBV5-4	TRBJ2-2	TGTGCCAGCAGCTTGGGGGGGAACACCGGGGAGCTGTTTTTT	CASSLGGNTGELFF
.	once	TRBV11-2	TRBJ1-2	TGTGCCAGCAGCTTAGGACAGGCGATAGCTGACTATGGCTACACCTTC	CASSLGQAIADYGYTF
TRBD2	.	TRBV27	TRBJ2-2	TGTGCCAGCAGGACTAGCGGGGGATCTGGGGAGCTGTTTTTT	CASRTSGGSGELFF
TRBD2	.	TRBV5-1	TRBJ2-5	TGCGCCAGCAGCTTGGCCGGCGGGAGGGCCCAAGAGACCCAGTACTTC	CASSLAGGRAQETQYF
.	.	TRBV5-4	TRBJ1-2	TGTGCCAGCAGCCCGGGGGGCAGCGAGAACTATGGCTACACCTTC	CASSPGGSENYGYTF
.	.	TRBV5-1	TRBJ1-6	TGCGCCAGCAGCTTGGAGAGGGAGTCACCCCTCCACTTT	CASSLERESPLHF
TRBD1	.	TRBV5-5	TRBJ2-1	TGTGCCAGCAGTCAGACAGGGTCCCGCAATGAGCAGTTCTTC	CASSQTGSRNEQFF
.	.	TRBV11-2	TRBJ2-1	TGTGCCAGCAGCGCCCAGTATGAGCAGTTCTTC	CASSAQYEQFF
.	.	TRBV5-1	TRBJ2-7	TGCGCCAGCAGGTACGGACAGTCCTACGAGCAGTACTTC	CASRYGQSYEQYF
TRBD2	.	TRBV14	TRBJ2-4	TGTGCCAGCAGCCAAGATCTTCCTAGCGGGAACGTCAAAAACATTCAGTACTTC	CASSQDLPSGNVKNIQYF
.	.	TRBV19	TRBJ1-5	TGTGCCAGTAGTCCCCGATGGGGGGCGGGTCAGCCCCAGCATTTT	CASSPRWGAGQPQHF
.	.	TRBV5-1	TRBJ2-3	TGCGCCAGCAGCTTGGGGGTGGATACGCAGTATTTT	CASSLGVDTQYF
.	.	TRBV13	TRBJ1-3	TGTGCCAGCAGCTTCGGCAGGGGAATTGGCTCTGGAAACACCATATATTTT	CASSFGRGIGSGNTIYF
.	.	TRBV27	TRBJ2-7	TGTGCCAGCACCCGCGCCGGCGCCTACGAGCAGTACTTC	CASTRAGAYEQYF
.	.	TRBV28	TRBJ2-2	TGTGCCAGCAGTCCGGCGGCAGGGAAAACCGGGGAGCTGTTTTTT	CASSPAAGKTGELFF
.	.	TRBV28	TRBJ2-1	TGTGCCAGCAGTTTTGGGGGCTCCTACAATGAGCAGTTCTTC	CASSFGGSYNEQFF
.	once	TRBV7-6	TRBJ2-2	TGTGCCAGCAGCTTTAGCGGTTCCGGGGAGCTGTTTTTT	CASSFSGSGELFF
.	.	TRBV4-1	TRBJ2-1	TGCGCCAGCAGCCAGTTACTAGCTCCGGGGGAGCAGTTCTTC	CASSQLLAPGEQFF
TRBD2	.	TRBV5-1	TRBJ2-1	TGCGCCAGCAGCCCTGTAGGCGGGGGGCGTTACAATGAGCAGTTCTTC	CASSPVGGGRYNEQFF
TRBD2	.	TRBV18	TRBJ2-1	TGTGCCAGCTCTCGCCTAGCGGCCTTCTCCTACAATGAGCAGTTCTTC	CASSRLAAFSYNEQFF
TRBD2	.	TRBV5-1	TRBJ2-3	TGCGCCAGCAGCATTAGCGGGATATCGACAGATACGCAGTATTTT	CASSISGISTDTQYF
.	.	TRBV6-1	TRBJ1-1	TGTGCCAGCAGACAGACAGGCCGGAACACTGAAGCTTTCTTT	CASRQTGRNTEAFF
.	.	TRBV11-3	TRBJ2-1	TGTGCCAGCAGATGGAGGGCCTACAATGAGCAGTTCTTC	CASRWRAYNEQFF
.	.	TRBV28	TRBJ2-7	TGTGCCAGCAACGCCTGGAACCGGGACTCCAACTACGAGCAGTACTTC	CASNAWNRDSNYEQYF
.	.	TRBV4-3	TRBJ1-4	TGCGCCAGCAGCTTGGCCTTTTTGGGGGATGAAAAACTGTTTTTT	CASSLAFLGDEKLFF
.	.	TRBV5-6	TRBJ2-1	TGTGCCAGCAGCTTGTGGGGGAGAGGCTACAATGAGCAGTTCTTC	CASSLWGRGYNEQFF
.	once	TRBV6-6	TRBJ1-1	TGTGCCAGCAGTTTCCAGGGGTGGAACACTGAAGCTTTCTTT	CASSFQGWNTEAFF
.	.	TRBV4-2	TRBJ1-3	TGTGCCAGCAGCCAACGAACGGCGGGATCTGGAAACACCATATATTTT	CASSQRTAGSGNTIYF
TRBD2	.	TRBV19	TRBJ2-7	TGTGCCAGTTCGCGGGGGGCCCGAACTTACGAGCAGTACTTC	CASSRGARTYEQYF
.	.	TRBV18	TRBJ1-6	TGTGCCAGCTCACCGTTGGACAGCAGATCAGGTTCACCCCTCCACTTT	CASSPLDSRSGSPLHF
TRBD2	.	TRBV11-2	TRBJ2-1	TGTGCCAGCAGCTTAGAGGGGGGGGATATCTCCTACAATGAGCAGTTCTTC	CASSLEGGDISYNEQFF
.	.	TRBV20-1	TRBJ2-7	TGCAGTGCGCTAGCGCCCTACGAGCAGTACTTC	CSALAPYEQYF
.	.	TRBV5-6	TRBJ2-5	TGTGCCAGCAGCTTGGTAATGGCAGGGACGGAGACCCAGTACTTC	CASSLVMAGTETQYF
.	once	TRBV11-2	TRBJ2-1	TGTGCCAGCAGCCGGGGACTCCTGGACAATGAGCAGTTCTTC	CASSRGLLDNEQFF
.	.	TRBV7-9	TRBJ2-7	TGTGCCAGCAGCTTGACGGGCGGGGCTAGGTACGAGCAGTACTTC	CASSLTGGARYEQYF
.	.	TRBV23-1	TRBJ2-7	TGCGCCAGCAGTCAATCGTCTAGTCCTTCACTCCGTGACTACGAGCAGTACTTC	CASSQSSSPSLRDYEQYF
.	once	TRBV28	TRBJ1-1	TGTGCCAGCAGCCGCCGGCAGCTGAACACTGAAGCTTTCTTT	CASSRRQLNTEAFF
.	.	TRBV5-1	TRBJ1-4	TGCGCCAGCAGCCTCGAACAGGGCCCTGATGAAAAACTGTTTTTT	CASSLEQGPDEKLFF
TRBD1	.	TRBV7-6	TRBJ2-7	TGTGCCAGCAGCTTGACAGGGAGCTCCTACGAGCAGTACTTC	CASSLTGSSYEQYF
.	.	TRBV5-1	TRBJ2-3	TGCGCCAGCAGCTTGGTTCGCCTGGGGGACCACACAGATACGCAGTATTTT	CASSLVRLGDHTDTQYF
.	.	TRBV6-1	TRBJ1-1	TGTGCCAGCCTTTCGGATGGGGGGGGAGAGGCTTTCTTT	CASLSDGGGEAFF
.	.	TRBV5-4	TRBJ1-2	TGTGCCAGCAGCTTGGATTCAGGATCTTTTGGCTACACCTTC	CASSLDSGSFGYTF
.	.	TRBV6-4	TRBJ2-7	TGTGCCAGCAGCCCGGACCGGAGCTCCTACGAGCAGTACTTC	CASSPDRSSYEQYF
TRBD1	few	TRBV19	TRBJ1-4	TGTGCCAGTAGTATAGTCCGACGGACAGGGGATGAAAAACTGTTTTTT	CASSIVRRTGDEKLFF